The sequence of this TCR beta chain was determined in a study of blood T cells in healthy people across ages. Findings of the study overall: Higher diversity, along with more naive CD4+ cells, distinguished long-lived donors from aged donors.

Trimming removed 0 bases from V and 0 bases from J; junction bases left unmatched: 6. The germline gives CDR1 MNHEY, CDR2 SVGAGI. CDR3 length equals 18 residues. In its sample, this clonotype was seen a few times. What it recognizes is unknown. PCR was performed a second time for about 6 to 11 cycles using a sample-barcoded 5' primer and a J-beta primer mix. Every molecule of cDNA carried a tag from a template-switch adaptor with 12 random nucleotides. Any given sample supplied a minimum of 3 million CDR3-containing paired-end reads. One entry per CDR3 protein results from TCRdb running MiXCR on the 5' RACE reads. The table includes 800,000 or so distinct CDR3 sequences, 20% to 30% detected once. This sample also appeared in a second study, on T cells of mothers and their children. Turning to that study: The whole RNA yield was converted to cDNA, around 1.4 ug per 15 ul.

The sequence came from a boy younger than 18 in good health. Sequenced material: blood. The chain recombines TRBV6-5 with TRBJ2-2; 8 bases fit TRBD2. The CDR3 sequence: CASSYSGSGGPNTGELFF. For the CDR3, the DNA is TGTGCCAGCAGTTACTCGGGGAGCGGGGGCCCGAACACCGGGGAGCTGTTTTTT.